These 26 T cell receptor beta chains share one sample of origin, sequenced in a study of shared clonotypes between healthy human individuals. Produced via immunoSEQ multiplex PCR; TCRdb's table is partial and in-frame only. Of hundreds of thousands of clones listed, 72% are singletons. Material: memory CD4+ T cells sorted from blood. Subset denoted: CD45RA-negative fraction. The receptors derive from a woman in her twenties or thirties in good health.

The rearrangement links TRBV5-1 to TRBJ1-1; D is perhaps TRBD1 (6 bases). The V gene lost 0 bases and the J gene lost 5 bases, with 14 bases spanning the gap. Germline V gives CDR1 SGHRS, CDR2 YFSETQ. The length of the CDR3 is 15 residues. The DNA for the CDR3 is TGCGCCAGCAGCTTGGGTGCAGGGGTTGGGACTGAAGCTTTCTTT. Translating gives CASSLGAGVGTEAFF. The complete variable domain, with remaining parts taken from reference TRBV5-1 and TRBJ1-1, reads KAGVTQTPRYLIKTRGQQVTLSCSPISGHRSVSWYQQTPGQGLQFLFEYFSETQRNKGNFPGRFSGRQFSNSRSEMNVSTLELGDSALYLCASSLGAGVGTEAFFGQGTRLTVV.

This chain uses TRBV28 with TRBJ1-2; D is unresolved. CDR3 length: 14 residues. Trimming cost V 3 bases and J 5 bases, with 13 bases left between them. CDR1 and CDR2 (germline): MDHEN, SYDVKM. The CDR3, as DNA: TGTGCCAGCAGTTTGGTAGGGTTATCTTATGGCTACACCTTC. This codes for CASSLVGLSYGYTF.

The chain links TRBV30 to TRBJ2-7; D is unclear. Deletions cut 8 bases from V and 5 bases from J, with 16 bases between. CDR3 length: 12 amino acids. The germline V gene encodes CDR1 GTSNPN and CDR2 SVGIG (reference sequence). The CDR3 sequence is CAHTMAENEQYF. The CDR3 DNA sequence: TGTGCCCACACCATGGCGGAGAACGAGCAGTACTTC. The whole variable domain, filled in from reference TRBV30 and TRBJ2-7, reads SQTIHQWPATLVQPVGSPLSLECTVEGTSNPNLYWYRQAAGRGLQLLFYSVGIGQISSEVPQNLSASRPQDRQFILSSKKLLLSDSGFYLCAHTMAENEQYFGPGTRLTVT.

The CDR3 loop reads CASSAQGTGELFF. CDR3 nucleotides: TGTGCCAGCAGCGCACAGGGAACCGGGGAGCTGTTTTTT. This rearrangement joins TRBV9 to TRBJ2-2; TRBD1 is a possible D gene (6 bases). Germline CDR1 is SGDLS and CDR2 is YYNGEE. The CDR3 spans 13 residues. V dropped 3 bases and J dropped 5 bases, with 8 bases sitting between them.

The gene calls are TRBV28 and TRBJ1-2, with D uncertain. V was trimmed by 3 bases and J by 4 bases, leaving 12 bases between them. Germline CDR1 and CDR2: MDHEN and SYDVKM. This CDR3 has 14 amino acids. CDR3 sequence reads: CASSFPQQLYGYTF. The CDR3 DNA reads TGTGCCAGCAGTTTTCCCCAGCAACTCTATGGCTACACCTTC.

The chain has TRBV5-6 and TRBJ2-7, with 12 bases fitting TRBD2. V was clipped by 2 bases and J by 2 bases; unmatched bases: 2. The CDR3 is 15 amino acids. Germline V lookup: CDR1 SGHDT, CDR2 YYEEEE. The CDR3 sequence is CASSFRTSGTYEQYF. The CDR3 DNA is TGTGCCAGCAGCTTCAGGACTAGCGGGACCTACGAGCAGTACTTC. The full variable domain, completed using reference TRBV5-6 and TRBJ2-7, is DAGVTQSPTHLIKTRGQQVTLRCSPKSGHDTVSWYQQALGQGPQFIFQYYEEEERQRGNFPDRFSGHQFPNYSSELNVNALLLGDSALYLCASSFRTSGTYEQYFGPGTRLTVT.

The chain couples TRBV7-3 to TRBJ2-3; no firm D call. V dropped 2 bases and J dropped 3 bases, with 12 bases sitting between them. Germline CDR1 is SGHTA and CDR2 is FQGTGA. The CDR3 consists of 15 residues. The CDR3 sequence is CASSLSLGLTDTQYF. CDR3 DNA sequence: TGTGCCAGCAGCTTATCTCTGGGGTTGACAGATACGCAGTATTTT.

The chain's CDR3 is CASSQVGLRGRNEQFF. CDR3 in DNA: TGCGCCAGCAGCCAAGTGGGGCTACGCGGGAGAAATGAGCAGTTCTTC. This chain uses TRBV4-1 with TRBJ2-1; 7 bases fit TRBD2. V shed 1 base and J 7 bases; nucleotides not matched to a gene: 10. Per the germline V gene, CDR1 is MGHRA and CDR2 is YSYEKL. The length of the CDR3 is 16 residues.

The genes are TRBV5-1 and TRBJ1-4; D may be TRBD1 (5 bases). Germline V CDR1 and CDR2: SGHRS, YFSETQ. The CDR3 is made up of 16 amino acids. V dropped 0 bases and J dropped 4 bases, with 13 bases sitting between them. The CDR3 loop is CASSLEGRGLNEKLFF. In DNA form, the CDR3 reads TGCGCCAGCAGCTTGGAGGGCCGGGGACTTAATGAAAAACTGTTTTTT.

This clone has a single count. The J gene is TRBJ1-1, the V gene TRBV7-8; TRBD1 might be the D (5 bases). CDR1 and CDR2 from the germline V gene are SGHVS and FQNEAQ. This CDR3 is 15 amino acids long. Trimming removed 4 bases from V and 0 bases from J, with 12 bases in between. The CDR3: CASSSRGRMNTEAFF. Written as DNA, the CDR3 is TGTGCCAGCAGCTCTAGGGGACGGATGAACACTGAAGCTTTCTTT. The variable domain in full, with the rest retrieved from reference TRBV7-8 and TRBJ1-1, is GAGVSQSPRYKVAKRGQDVALRCDPISGHVSLFWYQQALGQGPEFLTYFQNEAQLDKSGLPSDRFFAERPEGSVSTLKIQRTQQEDSAVYLCASSSRGRMNTEAFFGQGTRLTVV.

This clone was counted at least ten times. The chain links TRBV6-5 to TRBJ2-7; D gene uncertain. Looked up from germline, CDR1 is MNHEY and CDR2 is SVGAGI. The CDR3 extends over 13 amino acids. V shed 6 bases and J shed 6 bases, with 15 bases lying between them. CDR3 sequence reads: CASRLDLAREQYF. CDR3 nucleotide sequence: TGTGCCAGCAGGCTGGACCTGGCCCGCGAGCAGTACTTC.

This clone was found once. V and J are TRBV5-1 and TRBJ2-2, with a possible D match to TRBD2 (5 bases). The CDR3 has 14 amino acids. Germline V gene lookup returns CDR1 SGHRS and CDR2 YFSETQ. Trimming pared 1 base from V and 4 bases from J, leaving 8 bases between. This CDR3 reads CASSLLGLTGELFF. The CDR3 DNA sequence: TGCGCCAGCAGCTTGCTCGGACTCACCGGGGAGCTGTTTTTT.

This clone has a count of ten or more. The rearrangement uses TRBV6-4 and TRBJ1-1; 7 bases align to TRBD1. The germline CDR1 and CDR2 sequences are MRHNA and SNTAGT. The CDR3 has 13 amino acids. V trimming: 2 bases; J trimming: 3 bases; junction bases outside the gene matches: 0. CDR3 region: CASSDRGHTEAFF. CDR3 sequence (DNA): TGTGCCAGCAGTGACAGGGGGCACACTGAAGCTTTCTTT.

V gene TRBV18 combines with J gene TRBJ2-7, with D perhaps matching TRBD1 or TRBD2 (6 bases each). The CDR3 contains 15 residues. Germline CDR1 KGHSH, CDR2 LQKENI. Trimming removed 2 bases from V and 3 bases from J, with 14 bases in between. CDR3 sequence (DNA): TGTGCCAGCTCACCAGGGGCAGGGGAGGTCTACGAGCAGTACTTC. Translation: CASSPGAGEVYEQYF.

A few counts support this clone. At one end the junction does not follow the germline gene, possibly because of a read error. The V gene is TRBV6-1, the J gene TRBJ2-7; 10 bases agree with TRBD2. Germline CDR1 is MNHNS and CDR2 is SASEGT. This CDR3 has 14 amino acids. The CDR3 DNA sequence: TGTGCCAGCAGGGGAGGAGCGGGAGGGCCATCCGGGCTATTC. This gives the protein CASRGGAGGPSGLF.

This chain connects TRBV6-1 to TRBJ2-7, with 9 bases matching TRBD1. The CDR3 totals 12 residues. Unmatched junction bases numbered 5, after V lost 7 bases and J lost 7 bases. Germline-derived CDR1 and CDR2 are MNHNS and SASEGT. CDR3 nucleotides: TGTGCCAGCAAACAGGGGGCCGGAGAGCAGTACTTC. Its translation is CASKQGAGEQYF.

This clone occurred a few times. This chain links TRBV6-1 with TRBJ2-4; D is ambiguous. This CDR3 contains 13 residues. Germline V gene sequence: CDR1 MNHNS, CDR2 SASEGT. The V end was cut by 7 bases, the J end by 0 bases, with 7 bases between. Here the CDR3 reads CASITLAKNIQYF. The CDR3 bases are TGTGCCAGCATAACGTTAGCCAAAAACATTCAGTACTTC.

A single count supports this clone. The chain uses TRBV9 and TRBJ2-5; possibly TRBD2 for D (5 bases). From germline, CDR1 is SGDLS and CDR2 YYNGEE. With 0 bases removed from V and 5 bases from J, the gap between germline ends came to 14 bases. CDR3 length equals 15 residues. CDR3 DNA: TGTGCCAGCAGCGTAGACCCATTAGCGTGGGAGACCCAGTACTTC. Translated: CASSVDPLAWETQYF.

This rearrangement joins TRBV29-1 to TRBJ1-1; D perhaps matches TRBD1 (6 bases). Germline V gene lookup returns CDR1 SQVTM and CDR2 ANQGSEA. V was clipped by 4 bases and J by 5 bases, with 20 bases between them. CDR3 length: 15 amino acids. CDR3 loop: CSVVPWTEERTEAFF. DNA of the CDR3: TGCAGCGTTGTTCCCTGGACAGAGGAAAGGACTGAAGCTTTCTTT.

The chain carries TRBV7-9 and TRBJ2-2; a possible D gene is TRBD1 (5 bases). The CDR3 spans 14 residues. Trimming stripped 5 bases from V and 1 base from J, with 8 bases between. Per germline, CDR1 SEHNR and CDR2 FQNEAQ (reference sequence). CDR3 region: CASSPTVNTGELFF. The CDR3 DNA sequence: TGTGCCAGCAGCCCGACAGTGAACACCGGGGAGCTGTTTTTT.

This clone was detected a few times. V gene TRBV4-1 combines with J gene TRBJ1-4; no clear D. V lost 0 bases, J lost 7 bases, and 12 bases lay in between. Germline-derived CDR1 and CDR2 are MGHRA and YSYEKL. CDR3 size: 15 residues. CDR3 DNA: TGCGCCAGCAGCCAAGATTTGAGGGTACGTGAAAAACTGTTTTTT. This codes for CASSQDLRVREKLFF.

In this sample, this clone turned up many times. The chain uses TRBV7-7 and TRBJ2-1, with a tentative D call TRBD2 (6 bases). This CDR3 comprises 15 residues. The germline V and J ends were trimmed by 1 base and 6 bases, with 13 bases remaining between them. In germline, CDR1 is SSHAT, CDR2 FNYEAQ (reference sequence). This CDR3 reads CASSLVPGASNEQFF. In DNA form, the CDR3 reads TGTGCCAGCAGCTTAGTCCCGGGAGCTTCCAATGAGCAGTTCTTC. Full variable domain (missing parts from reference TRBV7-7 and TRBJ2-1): GAGVSQSPRYKVTKRGQDVTLRCDPISSHATLYWYQQALGQGPEFLTYFNYEAQPDKSGLPSDRFSAERPEGSISTLTIQRTEQRDSAMYRCASSLVPGASNEQFFGPGTRLTVL.

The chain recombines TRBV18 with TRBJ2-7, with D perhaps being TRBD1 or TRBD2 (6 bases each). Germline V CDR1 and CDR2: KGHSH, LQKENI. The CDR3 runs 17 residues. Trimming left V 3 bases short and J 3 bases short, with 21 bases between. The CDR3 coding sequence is TGTGCCAGCTCACCTCGGACAGCCACAAGGGGGGTCTACGAGCAGTACTTC. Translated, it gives CASSPRTATRGVYEQYF.

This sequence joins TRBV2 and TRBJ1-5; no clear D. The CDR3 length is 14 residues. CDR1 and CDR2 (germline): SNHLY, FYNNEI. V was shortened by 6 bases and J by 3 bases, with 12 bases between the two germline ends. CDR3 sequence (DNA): TGTGCCAGCAGACCCGGACTGAACAATCAGCCCCAGCATTTT. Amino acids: CASRPGLNNQPQHF.

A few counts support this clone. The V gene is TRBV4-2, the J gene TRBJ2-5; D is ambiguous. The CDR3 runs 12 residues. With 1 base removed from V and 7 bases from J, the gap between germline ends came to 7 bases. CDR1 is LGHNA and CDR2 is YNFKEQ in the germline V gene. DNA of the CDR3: TGTGCCAGCAGCCAAGGGGTTCCGACCCAGTACTTC. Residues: CASSQGVPTQYF.

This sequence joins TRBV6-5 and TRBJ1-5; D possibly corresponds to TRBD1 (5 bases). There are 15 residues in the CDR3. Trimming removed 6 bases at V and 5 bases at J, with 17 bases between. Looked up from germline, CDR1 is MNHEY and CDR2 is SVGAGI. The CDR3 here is CASRKGRESDQPQHF. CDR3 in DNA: TGTGCCAGCAGGAAGGGCAGGGAGTCTGATCAGCCCCAGCATTTT.